These 7 T cell receptor beta chains share one sample of origin, sequenced in a study of shared clonotypes between healthy human individuals. The table came from immunoSEQ multiplex PCR; TCRdb's copy has only in-frame clones and leaves some out. The sample lists about 1.1 million clones, about 80% occurring once. The sample consisted of memory CD4+ T cells from PBMCs. Documented subset: CD45RA-negative fraction. These TCRs come from a man aged 18 to 35 in good health. Some clones in this sample may be carry-over from other donors' samples.

V is TRBV6-4 and J is TRBJ2-2, with D hard to call. Germline V gene lookup returns CDR1 MRHNA and CDR2 SNTAGT. The germline V and J ends were trimmed by 6 bases and 4 bases, with 9 bases remaining between them. The CDR3 has 13 residues. The CDR3: CASSPQGTGELFF. DNA of the CDR3: TGTGCCAGCAGCCCTCAAGGCACCGGGGAGCTGTTTTTT.

This sequence joins TRBV11-2 and TRBJ2-1, with 11 bases aligning to TRBD2. Germline CDR1 SGHAT, CDR2 FQNNGV. V shed 4 bases and J 2 bases; nucleotides not matched to a gene: 4. This CDR3 is 16 amino acids long. Here the CDR3 DNA reads TGTGCCAGCAGCTCCTTAGCGGGAGGGACCTACAATGAGCAGTTCTTC. Translated, it gives CASSSLAGGTYNEQFF.

The chain combines TRBV30 with TRBJ1-5; TRBD1 agrees at 8 bases. This CDR3 is built from 12 residues. Germline values: CDR1 GTSNPN, CDR2 SVGIG (reference sequence). V shed 8 bases, J shed 6 bases, and the junction held 6 bases outside the gene matches. The CDR3 spells CAGGQGLQPQHF. The CDR3, as DNA: TGTGCCGGAGGACAGGGTCTTCAGCCCCAGCATTTT.

This clone was observed many times. Other nucleotide sequences from this sample produce the same CDR3. CDR3 sequence reads: CAWSTRDRGYQPQHF. In DNA, the CDR3 is TGTGCCTGGAGTACTCGGGACAGGGGATATCAGCCCCAGCATTTT. The chain has TRBV30 and TRBJ1-5; 10 nucleotides match TRBD1. Trimming removed 2 bases from V and 5 bases from J; junction bases left unmatched: 6. Per the germline V gene, CDR1 is GTSNPN and CDR2 is SVGIG (reference sequence). The CDR3 contains 15 residues.

The chain employs TRBV2 and TRBJ2-5; no firm D call. Trimming left V 2 bases short and J 7 bases short, with 11 bases between. Germline V CDR1 and CDR2: SNHLY, FYNNEI. The CDR3 runs 13 residues. In DNA form, the CDR3 reads TGTGCCAGCAGTGAAACCTTAGAAGGGACCCAGTACTTC. It encodes CASSETLEGTQYF.

The chain combines TRBV19 with TRBJ2-3, with 8 nucleotides matching TRBD2. Germline-derived CDR1 and CDR2 are LNHDA and SQIVND (reference sequence). The V segment lost 3 bases and the J segment 6 bases; nucleotides outside the gene matches: 8. This CDR3 region has 15 residues. This CDR3 is CASSMGTRGGDTQYF. The CDR3 region has the DNA TGTGCCAGTAGTATGGGGACTAGAGGAGGTGATACGCAGTATTTT.

The gene calls are TRBV29-1 and TRBJ2-7; 9 positions agree with TRBD1. The CDR3 loop spans 14 amino acids. Germline trimming cut 1 base from V and 6 bases from J; bases unmatched to any gene: 7. The V gene's germline CDR1 is SQVTM and CDR2 ANQGSEA. The CDR3 sequence: CSVEGGQGVSEQYF. The CDR3 nucleotides read TGCAGCGTTGAAGGGGGACAGGGCGTCTCCGAGCAGTACTTC.